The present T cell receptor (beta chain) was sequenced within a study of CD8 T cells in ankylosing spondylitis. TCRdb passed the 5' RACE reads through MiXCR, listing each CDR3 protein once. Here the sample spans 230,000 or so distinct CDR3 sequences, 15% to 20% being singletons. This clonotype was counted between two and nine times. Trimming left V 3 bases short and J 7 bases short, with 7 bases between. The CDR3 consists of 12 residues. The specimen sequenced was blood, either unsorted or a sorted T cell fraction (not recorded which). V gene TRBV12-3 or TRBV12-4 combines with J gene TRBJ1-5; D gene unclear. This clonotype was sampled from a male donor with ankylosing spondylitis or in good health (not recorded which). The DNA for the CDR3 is TGTGCCAGCAGTTTGTGGAGCCAGCCCCAGCATTTT. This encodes CASSLWSQPQHF.